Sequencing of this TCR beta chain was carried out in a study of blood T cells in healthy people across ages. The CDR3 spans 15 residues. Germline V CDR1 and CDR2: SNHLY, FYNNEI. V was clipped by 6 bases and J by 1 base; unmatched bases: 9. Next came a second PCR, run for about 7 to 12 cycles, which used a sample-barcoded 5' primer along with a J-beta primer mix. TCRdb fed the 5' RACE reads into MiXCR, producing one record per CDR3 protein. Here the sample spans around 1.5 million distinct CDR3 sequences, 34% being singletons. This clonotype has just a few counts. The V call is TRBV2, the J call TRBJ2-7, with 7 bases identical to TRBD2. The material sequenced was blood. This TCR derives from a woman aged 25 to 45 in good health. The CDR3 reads CASRLPGLTSYEQYF. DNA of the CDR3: TGTGCCAGCAGATTACCGGGACTAACATCCTACGAGCAGTACTTC.